This T cell receptor (beta chain) was identified during a study of Tregs in tolerant kidney transplant recipients. The ends lost 8 bases at V and 0 bases at J; junction bases unmatched: 1. Germline V lookup: CDR1 SEHNR, CDR2 FQNEAQ (reference sequence). The CDR3 spans 13 residues. Study-level points and caveats: This study did not directly address biological reproducibility. Tolerant patients' donor-specific Tregs expanded beyond overall Tregs, suggesting antigen-driven growth.

Note on this clone: Its antigen is undetermined. Other DNA sequences in the same sample also yield this CDR3.

Recipients received nonmyeloablative bone marrow transplants from related graft donors, with transient mixed chimerism. Thawed PBMCs were FACS-sorted into unstimulated CD4+CD25+CD127- regulatory T cells, CD4+CD25- non-regulatory cells, CD4 and CD8 cells. Clones were read by immunoSEQ multiplex PCR, and TCRdb kept only the in-frame ones, dropping some. This table holds tens of thousands of clones, about 90% found once. The sequencing here drew on CD4+ T cells from blood (PBMCs), taken 6 months after the transplant. The sequence derives from a human patient who received a combined kidney and bone marrow transplant. The T cells may come from the graft donor. The V and J genes are TRBV7-9 and TRBJ2-3, with TRBD1 matching 8 bases. The CDR3 sequence: CASGQGSTDTQYF. The CDR3 nucleotides are TGTGCCAGCGGACAGGGCAGCACAGATACGCAGTATTTT. The variable domain in full, completed from reference TRBV7-9 and TRBJ2-3, reads DTGVSQNPRHKITKRGQNVTFRCDPISEHNRLYWYRQTLGQGPEFLTYFQNEAQLEKSRLLSDRFSAERPKGSFSTLEIQRTEQGDSAMYLCASGQGSTDTQYFGPGTRLTVL.